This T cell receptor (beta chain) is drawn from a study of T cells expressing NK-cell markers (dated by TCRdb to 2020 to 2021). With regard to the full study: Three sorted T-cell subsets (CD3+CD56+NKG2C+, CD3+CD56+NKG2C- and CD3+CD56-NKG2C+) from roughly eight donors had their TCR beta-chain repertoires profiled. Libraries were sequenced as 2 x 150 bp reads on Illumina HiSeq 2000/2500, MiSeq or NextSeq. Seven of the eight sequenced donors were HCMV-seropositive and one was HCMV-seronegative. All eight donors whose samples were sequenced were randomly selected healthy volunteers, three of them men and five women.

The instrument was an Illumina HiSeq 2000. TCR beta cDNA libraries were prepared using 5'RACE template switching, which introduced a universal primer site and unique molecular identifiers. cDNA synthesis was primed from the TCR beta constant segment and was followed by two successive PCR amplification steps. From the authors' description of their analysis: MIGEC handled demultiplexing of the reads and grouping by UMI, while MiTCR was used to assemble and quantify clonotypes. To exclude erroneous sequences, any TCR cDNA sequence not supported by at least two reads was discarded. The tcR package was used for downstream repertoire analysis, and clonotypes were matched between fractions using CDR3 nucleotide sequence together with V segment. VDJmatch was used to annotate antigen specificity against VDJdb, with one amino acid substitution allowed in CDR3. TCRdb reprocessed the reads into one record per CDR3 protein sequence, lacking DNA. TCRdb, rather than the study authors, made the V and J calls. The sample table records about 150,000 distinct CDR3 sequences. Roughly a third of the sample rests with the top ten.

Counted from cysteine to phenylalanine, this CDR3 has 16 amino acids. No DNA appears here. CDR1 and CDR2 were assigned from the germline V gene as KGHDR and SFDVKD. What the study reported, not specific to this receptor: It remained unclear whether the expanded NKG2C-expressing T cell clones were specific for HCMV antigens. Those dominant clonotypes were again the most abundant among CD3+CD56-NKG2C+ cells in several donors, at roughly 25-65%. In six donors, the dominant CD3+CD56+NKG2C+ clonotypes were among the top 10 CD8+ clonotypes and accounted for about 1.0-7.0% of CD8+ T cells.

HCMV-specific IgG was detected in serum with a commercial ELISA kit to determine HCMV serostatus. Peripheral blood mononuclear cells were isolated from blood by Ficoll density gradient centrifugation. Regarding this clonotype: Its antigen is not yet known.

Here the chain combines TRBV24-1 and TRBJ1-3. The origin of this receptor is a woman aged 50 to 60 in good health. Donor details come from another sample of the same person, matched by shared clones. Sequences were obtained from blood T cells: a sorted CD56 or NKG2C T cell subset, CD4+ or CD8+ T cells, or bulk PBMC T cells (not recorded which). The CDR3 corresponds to CATSESDDNSGNTIYF.